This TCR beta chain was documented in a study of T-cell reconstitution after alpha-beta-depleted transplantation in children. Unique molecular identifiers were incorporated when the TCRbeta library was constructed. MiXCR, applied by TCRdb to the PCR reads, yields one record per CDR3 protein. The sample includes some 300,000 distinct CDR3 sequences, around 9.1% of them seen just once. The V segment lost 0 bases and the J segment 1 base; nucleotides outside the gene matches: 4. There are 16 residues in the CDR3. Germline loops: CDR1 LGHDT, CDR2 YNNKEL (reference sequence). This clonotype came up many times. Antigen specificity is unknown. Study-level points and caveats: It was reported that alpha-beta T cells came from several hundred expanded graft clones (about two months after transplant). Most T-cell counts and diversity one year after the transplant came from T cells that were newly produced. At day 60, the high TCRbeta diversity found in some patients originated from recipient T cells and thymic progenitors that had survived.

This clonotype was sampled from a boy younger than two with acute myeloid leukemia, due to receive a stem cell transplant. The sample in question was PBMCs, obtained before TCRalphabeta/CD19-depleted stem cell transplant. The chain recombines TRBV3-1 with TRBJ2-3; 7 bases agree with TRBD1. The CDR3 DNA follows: TGTGCCAGCAGCCAAGAGAGGGGGCACGGCACAGATACGCAGTATTTT. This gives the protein CASSQERGHGTDTQYF.